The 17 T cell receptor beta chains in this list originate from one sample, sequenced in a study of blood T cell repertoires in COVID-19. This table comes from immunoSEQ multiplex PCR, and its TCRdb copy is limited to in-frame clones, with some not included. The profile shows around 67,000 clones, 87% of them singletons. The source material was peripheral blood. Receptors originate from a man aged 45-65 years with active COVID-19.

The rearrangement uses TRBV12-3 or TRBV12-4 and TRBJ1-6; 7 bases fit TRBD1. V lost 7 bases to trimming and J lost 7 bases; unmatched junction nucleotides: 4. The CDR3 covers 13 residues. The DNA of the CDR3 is TGTGCCAGCACTCGACAGGGAAATTCACCCCTCCACTTT. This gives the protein CASTRQGNSPLHF.

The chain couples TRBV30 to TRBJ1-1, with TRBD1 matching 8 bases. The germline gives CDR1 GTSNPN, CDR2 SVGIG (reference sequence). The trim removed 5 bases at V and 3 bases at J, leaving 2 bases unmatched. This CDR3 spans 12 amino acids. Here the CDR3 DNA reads TGTGCCTGGGGACAGGGCCACACTGAAGCTTTCTTT. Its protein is CAWGQGHTEAFF.

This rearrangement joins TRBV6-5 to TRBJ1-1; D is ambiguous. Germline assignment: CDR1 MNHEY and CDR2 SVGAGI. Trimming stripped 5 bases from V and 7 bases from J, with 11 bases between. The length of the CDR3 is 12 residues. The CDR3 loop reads CASSQSEDEAFF. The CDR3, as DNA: TGTGCCAGCAGTCAATCAGAGGATGAAGCTTTCTTT.

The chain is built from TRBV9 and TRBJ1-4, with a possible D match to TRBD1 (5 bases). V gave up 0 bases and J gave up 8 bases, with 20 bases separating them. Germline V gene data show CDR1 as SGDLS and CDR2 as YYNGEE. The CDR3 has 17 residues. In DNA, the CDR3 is TGTGCCAGCAGCGTAGGTGTTTGGGGGGGTGCAGGAGAAAAACTGTTTTTT. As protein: CASSVGVWGGAGEKLFF.

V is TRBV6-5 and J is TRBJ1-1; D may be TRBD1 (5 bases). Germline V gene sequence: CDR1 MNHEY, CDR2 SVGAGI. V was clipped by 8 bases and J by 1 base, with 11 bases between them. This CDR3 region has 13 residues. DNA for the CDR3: TGTGCCAGCGGAGGGACGGGGAACACTGAAGCTTTCTTT. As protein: CASGGTGNTEAFF.

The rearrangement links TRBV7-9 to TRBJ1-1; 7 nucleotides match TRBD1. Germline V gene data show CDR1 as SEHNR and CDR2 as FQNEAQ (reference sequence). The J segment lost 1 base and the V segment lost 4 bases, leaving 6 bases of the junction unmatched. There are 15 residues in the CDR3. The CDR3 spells CASSSTWTGNTEAFF. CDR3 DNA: TGTGCCAGCAGCTCTACTTGGACAGGGAACACTGAAGCTTTCTTT.

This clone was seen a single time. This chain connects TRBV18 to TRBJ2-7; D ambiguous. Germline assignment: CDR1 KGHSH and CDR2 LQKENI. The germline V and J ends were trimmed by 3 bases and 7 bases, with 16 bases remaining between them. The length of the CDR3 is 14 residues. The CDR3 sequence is CASSPRIGLEEQYF. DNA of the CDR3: TGTGCCAGCTCACCCCGCATCGGCCTGGAGGAGCAGTACTTC.

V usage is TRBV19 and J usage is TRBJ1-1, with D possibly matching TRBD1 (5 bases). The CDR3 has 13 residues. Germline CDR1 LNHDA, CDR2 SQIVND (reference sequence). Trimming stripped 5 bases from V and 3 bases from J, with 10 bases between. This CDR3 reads CASSPRQHTEAFF. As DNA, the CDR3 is TGTGCCAGTAGTCCTCGACAGCACACTGAAGCTTTCTTT.

The chain's CDR3 is CASSPARGGLEQYF. CDR3 nucleotide sequence: TGCGCCAGCAGCCCAGCGCGGGGGGGCCTCGAGCAGTACTTC. The J gene is TRBJ2-7, the V gene TRBV5-1; 9 positions agree with TRBD2. CDR1 and CDR2 (germline): SGHRS, YFSETQ. The CDR3 runs 14 residues. Trimming cost V 4 bases and J 6 bases; bases outside gene matches: 8.

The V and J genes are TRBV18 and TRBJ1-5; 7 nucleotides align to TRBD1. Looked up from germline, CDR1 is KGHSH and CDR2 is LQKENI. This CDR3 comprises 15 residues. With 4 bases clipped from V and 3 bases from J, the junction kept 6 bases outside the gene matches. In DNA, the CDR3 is TGTGCCAGCTCACTCGCGGGACAGCCCAATCAGCCCCAGCATTTT. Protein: CASSLAGQPNQPQHF.

Here the CDR3 DNA reads TGTGCCAGCAGCGTCGGGCCGCTTGCGGGAGCAGATACGCAGTATTTT. It specifies CASSVGPLAGADTQYF. This rearrangement joins TRBV9 to TRBJ2-3; 7 bases fit TRBD2. J lost 4 bases, V lost 2 bases, and 10 bases had no gene match. The germline V gene has CDR1 SGDLS and CDR2 YYNGEE. The CDR3 has 16 amino acids.

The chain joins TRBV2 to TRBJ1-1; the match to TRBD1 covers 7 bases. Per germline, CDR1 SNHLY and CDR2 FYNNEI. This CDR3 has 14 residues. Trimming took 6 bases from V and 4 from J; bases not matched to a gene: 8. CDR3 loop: CASSRQGVITEAFF. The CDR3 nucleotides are TGTGCCAGCAGCCGCCAGGGGGTAATCACTGAAGCTTTCTTT.

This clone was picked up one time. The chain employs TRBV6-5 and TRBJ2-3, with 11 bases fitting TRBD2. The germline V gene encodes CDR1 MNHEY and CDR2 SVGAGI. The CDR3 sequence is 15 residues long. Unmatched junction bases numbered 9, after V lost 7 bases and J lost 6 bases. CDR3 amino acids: CASNLAGGSYDTQYF. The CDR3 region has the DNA TGTGCCAGCAACCTAGCGGGAGGTTCATACGATACGCAGTATTTT.

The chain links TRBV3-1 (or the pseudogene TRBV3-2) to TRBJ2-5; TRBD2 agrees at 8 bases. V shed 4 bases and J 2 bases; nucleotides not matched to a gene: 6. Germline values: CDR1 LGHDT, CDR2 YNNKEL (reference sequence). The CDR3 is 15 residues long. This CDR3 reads CASSLRGGGQETQYF. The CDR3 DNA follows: TGTGCCAGCAGCCTCCGCGGCGGGGGGCAAGAGACCCAGTACTTC.

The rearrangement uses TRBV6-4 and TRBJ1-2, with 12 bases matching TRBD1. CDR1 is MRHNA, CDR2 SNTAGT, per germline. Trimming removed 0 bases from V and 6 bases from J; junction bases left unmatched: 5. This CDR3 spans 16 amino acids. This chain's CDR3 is CASSDSGDRGRNGYTF. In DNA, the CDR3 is TGTGCCAGCAGTGACTCAGGGGACAGGGGGCGTAATGGCTACACCTTC.

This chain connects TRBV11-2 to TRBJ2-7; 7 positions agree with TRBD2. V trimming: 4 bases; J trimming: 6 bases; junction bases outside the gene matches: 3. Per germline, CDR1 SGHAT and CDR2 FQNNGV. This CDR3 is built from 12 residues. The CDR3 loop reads CASSSPGGEQYF. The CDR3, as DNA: TGTGCCAGCAGCTCGCCGGGGGGCGAGCAGTACTTC.

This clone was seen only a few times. CDR3 sequence: CASSRTGIGNQPQHF. CDR3 bases: TGTGCCAGCAGCAGAACGGGGATTGGCAATCAGCCCCAGCATTTT. This sequence joins TRBV27 and TRBJ1-5; D is undetermined. This CDR3 has 15 residues. The ends were cut back, 6 bases at V and 2 bases at J, with 14 bases in the middle. The germline V gene encodes CDR1 MNHEY and CDR2 SMNVEV (reference sequence).